This TCR beta chain was recovered during a study of OX40 agonist ivuxolimab in advanced cancers. The overall study: Ivuxolimab, an antibody acting as an agonist of OX40 (CD134), was used to treat patients. The dose-escalation group included hepatocellular carcinoma, melanoma, renal cell carcinoma and head and neck cancer.

A word on this clone: Antigen: not known.

CDR1 and CDR2 from the germline V gene are LNHDA and SQIVND (reference sequence). Trimming removed 6 bases at V and 3 bases at J, with 17 bases between. CDR3 size: 15 residues. Libraries were prepared by immunoSEQ multiplex PCR; TCRdb keeps only in-frame clonotypes and omits some of them. Of over 60,000 clones in the sample, approximately 85% were seen once. Findings of the study overall: Relative to CD4+, CD8+ T cells held more expanded clones on average. At 0.1-3.0 mg/kg, partial responders had clonal expansion among the lowest observed.

Sequenced here: CD4+ or CD8+ T cells sorted from blood, sampled in a trial of the OX40 agonist ivuxolimab. The J gene is TRBJ1-2, the V gene TRBV19; perhaps TRBD1 as D (6 bases). The sequence came from an adult with an advanced solid tumor such as melanoma, head and neck, liver or kidney cancer. The CDR3 loop reads CASSQGQLYYYGYTF. The DNA for the CDR3 is TGTGCCAGTAGCCAGGGACAATTGTATTACTATGGCTACACCTTC.